This T cell receptor beta chain was identified during a study of beta chain features in type 1 diabetes. Study-wide points: In type 1 diabetes patients, VDJ junctions had fewer insertions; deletions at these junctions were more frequent. In every one of the four CD4+ subsets, TCRB CDR3s were moderately but significantly shorter in Type 1 diabetes patients.

There are a few counts of this clone. Antigen: not known. Isolation of CD4+ naive, central memory, regulatory and stem cell-like memory cells was achieved by sorting via CD45RO/CCR7/CD25/CD127/CD95/CD27. CDR1 MDHEN and CDR2 SYDVKM come from the germline V gene. The CDR3 length is 13 residues. The junction had 4 bases not matched to a gene; V was cut back by 6 bases and J by 6 bases. As every portion of the isolated RNA was reverse transcribed, the sequencing read expressed TCRB transcripts. Assay used: immunoSEQ multiplex PCR; TCRdb lists only in-frame clones, some missing. Here the sample spans 130,000 or so clones, around 10% being singletons.

Sequences were obtained from central memory CD4+ T cells from blood. V is TRBV28 and J is TRBJ2-1, with 8 bases fitting TRBD2. This clonotype originated in a man aged 25 to 45 with type 1 diabetes. This CDR3 reads CASRTGGANEQFF. The CDR3 DNA follows: TGTGCCAGCAGGACCGGGGGGGCCAATGAGCAGTTCTTC.